This T cell receptor (beta chain) was captured in a study of blood T cell repertoires in COVID-19. Study in general: Acute-phase and convalescent COVID-19 samples originated in the United States, Italy and Spain. T cells, B-cell-depleted T cells, or PBMCs supplied cDNA or gDNA.

As handled by the study authors: Researchers report that nucleated cell counts were estimated from reference gene primer amplification. TCRdb's copy holds only in-frame clones and misses some; the assay was immunoSEQ multiplex PCR. The DNA was the basis for D and trimming; V, J and clone size are from that table. The data show approximately 80,000 clones, about nine tenths seen once. Germline V gene sequence: CDR1 ENHRY, CDR2 SYGVKD. Trimming left V 7 bases short and J 2 bases short, with 10 bases between. CDR3 length equals 13 residues. This chain joins TRBV10-3 and TRBJ2-3; D ambiguous. The sequencing sample was made of peripheral blood. The receptor comes from a woman aged 50 to 60 in a cohort sampled during active COVID-19. CDR3 DNA: TGTGCCATCAATGGCGGAAACACAGATACGCAGTATTTT. Translated: CAINGGNTDTQYF.